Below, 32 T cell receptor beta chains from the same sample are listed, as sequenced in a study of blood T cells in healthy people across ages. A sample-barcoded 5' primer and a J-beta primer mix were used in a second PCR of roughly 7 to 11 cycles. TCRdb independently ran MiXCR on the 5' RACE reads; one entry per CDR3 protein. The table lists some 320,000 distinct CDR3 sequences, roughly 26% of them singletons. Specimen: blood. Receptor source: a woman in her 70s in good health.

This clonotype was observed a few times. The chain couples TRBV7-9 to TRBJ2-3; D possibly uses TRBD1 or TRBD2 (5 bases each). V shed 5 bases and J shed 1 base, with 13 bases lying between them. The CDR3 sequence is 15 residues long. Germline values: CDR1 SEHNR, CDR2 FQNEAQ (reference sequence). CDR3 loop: CASSPQGAGTDTQYF. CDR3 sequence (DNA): TGTGCCAGCAGCCCCCAGGGAGCGGGCACAGATACGCAGTATTTT. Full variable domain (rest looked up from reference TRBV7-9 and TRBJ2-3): DTGVSQNPRHKITKRGQNVTFRCDPISEHNRLYWYRQTLGQGPEFLTYFQNEAQLEKSRLLSDRFSAERPKGSFSTLEIQRTEQGDSAMYLCASSPQGAGTDTQYFGPGTRLTVL.

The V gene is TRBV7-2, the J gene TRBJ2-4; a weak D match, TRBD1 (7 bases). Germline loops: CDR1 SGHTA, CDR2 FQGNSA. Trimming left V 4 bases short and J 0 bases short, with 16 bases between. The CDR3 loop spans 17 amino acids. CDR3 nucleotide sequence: TGTGCCAGCAGCTCCCAGGGGGGAGCGGTAGCCAAAAACATTCAGTACTTC. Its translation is CASSSQGGAVAKNIQYF.

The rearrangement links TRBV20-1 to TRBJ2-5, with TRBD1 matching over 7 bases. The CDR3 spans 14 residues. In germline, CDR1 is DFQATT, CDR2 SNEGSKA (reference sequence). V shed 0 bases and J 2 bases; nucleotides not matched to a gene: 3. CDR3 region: CSARDGDSQETQYF. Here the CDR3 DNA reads TGCAGTGCTAGAGATGGGGACAGTCAAGAGACCCAGTACTTC.

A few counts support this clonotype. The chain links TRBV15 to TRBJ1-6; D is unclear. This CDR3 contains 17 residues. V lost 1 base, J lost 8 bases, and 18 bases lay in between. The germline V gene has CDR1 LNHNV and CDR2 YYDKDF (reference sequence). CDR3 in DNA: TGTGCCACCAGCAGAGGGTCGGGCGGAGCCATTCATTCACCCCTCCACTTT. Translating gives CATSRGSGGAIHSPLHF.

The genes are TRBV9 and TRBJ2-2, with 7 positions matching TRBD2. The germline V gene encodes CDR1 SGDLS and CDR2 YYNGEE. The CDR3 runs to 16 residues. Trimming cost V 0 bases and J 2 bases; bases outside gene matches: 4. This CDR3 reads CASSVVSSGNTGELFF. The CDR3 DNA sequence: TGTGCCAGCAGCGTAGTCTCTAGCGGTAACACCGGGGAGCTGTTTTTT.

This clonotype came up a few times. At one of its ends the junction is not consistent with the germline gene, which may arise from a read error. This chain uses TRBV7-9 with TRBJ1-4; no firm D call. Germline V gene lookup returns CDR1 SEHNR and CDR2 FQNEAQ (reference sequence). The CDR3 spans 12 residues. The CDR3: CTSSVTDEKLFF. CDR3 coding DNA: TGTACCAGCAGTGTAACGGATGAAAAACTGTTTTTT.

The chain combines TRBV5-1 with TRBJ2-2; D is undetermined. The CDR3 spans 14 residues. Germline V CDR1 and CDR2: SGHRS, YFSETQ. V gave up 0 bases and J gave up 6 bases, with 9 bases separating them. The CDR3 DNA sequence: TGCGCCAGCAGCTTGGGTTCTACCTCCGGGGAGCTGTTTTTT. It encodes CASSLGSTSGELFF. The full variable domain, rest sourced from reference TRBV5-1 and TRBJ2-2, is KAGVTQTPRYLIKTRGQQVTLSCSPISGHRSVSWYQQTPGQGLQFLFEYFSETQRNKGNFPGRFSGRQFSNSRSEMNVSTLELGDSALYLCASSLGSTSGELFFGEGSRLTVL.

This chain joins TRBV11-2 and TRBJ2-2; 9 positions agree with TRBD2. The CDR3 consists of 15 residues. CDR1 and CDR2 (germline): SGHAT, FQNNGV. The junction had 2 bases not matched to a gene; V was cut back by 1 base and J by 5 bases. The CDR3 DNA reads TGTGCCAGCAGCTTAGGACTAGCGGTTACCGGGGAGCTGTTTTTT. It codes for CASSLGLAVTGELFF.

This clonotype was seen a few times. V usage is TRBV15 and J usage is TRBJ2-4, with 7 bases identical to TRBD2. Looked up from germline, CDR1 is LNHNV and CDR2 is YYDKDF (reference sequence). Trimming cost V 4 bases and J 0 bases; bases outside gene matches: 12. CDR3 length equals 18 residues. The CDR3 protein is CATSTPSVWGGAKNIQYF. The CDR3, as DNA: TGTGCCACCAGCACCCCCTCGGTGTGGGGGGGAGCCAAAAACATTCAGTACTTC.

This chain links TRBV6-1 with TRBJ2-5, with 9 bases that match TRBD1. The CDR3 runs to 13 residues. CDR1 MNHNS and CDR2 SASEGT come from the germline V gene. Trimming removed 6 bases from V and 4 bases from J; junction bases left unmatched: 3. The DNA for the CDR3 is TGTGCCAGCAGGGGACAGGGTGGAGAGACCCAGTACTTC. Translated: CASRGQGGETQYF.

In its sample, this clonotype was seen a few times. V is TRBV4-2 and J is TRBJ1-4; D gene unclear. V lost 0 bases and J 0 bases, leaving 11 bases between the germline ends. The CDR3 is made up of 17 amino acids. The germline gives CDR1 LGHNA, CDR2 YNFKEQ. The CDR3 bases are TGTGCCAGCAGCCAAGATTACCCATTTGCAACTAATGAAAAACTGTTTTTT. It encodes CASSQDYPFATNEKLFF.

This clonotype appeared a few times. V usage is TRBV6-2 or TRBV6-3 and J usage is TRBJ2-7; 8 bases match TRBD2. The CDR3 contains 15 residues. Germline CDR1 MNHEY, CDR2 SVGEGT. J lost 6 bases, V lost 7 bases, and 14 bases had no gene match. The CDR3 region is CASNVTGLVLGEQYF. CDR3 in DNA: TGTGCCAGCAATGTTACGGGACTAGTACTCGGCGAGCAGTACTTC.

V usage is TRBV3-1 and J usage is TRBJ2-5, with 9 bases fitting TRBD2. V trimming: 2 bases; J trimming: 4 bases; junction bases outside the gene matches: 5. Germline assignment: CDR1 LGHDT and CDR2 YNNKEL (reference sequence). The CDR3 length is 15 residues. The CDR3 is CASSQSAGGTETQYF. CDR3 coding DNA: TGTGCCAGCAGCCAATCGGCGGGGGGGACAGAGACCCAGTACTTC.

CDR3 sequence (DNA): TGCAGTGCTAGAGACCGGGACAGCTCCTATAATTCACCCCTCCACTTT. Its protein is CSARDRDSSYNSPLHF. V usage is TRBV20-1 and J usage is TRBJ1-6; 7 nucleotides match TRBD1. V shed 0 bases and J 0 bases; nucleotides not matched to a gene: 2. This CDR3 spans 16 amino acids. Looked up from germline, CDR1 is DFQATT and CDR2 is SNEGSKA (reference sequence).

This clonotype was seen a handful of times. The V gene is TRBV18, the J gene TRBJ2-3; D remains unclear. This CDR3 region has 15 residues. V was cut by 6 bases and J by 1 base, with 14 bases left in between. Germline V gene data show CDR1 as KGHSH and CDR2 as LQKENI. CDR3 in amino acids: CASSATKAGTDTQYF. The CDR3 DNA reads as TGTGCCAGCTCCGCTACCAAAGCAGGCACAGATACGCAGTATTTT.

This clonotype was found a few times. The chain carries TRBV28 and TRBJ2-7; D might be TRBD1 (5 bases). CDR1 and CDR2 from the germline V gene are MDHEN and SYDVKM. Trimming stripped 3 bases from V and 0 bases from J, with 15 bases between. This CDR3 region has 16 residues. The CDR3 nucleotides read TGTGCCAGCAGTTTCGCTCTTGACAGCCGCTCCTACGAGCAGTACTTC. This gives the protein CASSFALDSRSYEQYF.

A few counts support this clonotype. The CDR3 here is CASRQQGSNEKLFF. CDR3 coding DNA: TGTGCCAGCAGGCAACAGGGGTCTAATGAAAAACTGTTTTTT. The J gene is TRBJ1-4, the V gene TRBV28; 7 bases match TRBD1. There are 14 residues in the CDR3. The V and J ends lost 6 bases and 3 bases, in that order; junction bases with no gene match: 4. Germline values: CDR1 MDHEN, CDR2 SYDVKM. The entire variable domain, with the rest obtained from reference TRBV28 and TRBJ1-4, is as follows: DVKVTQSSRYLVKRTGEKVFLECVQDMDHENMFWYRQDPGLGLRLIYFSYDVKMKEKGDIPEGYSVSREKKERFSLILESASTNQTSMYLCASRQQGSNEKLFFGSGTQLSVL.

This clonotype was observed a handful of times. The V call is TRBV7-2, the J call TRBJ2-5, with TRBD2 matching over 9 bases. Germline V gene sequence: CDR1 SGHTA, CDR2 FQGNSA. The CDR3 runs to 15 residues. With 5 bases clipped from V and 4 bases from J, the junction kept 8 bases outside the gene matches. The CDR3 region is CASSPSLAGAETQYF. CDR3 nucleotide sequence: TGTGCCAGCAGCCCCAGTTTAGCGGGAGCAGAGACCCAGTACTTC.

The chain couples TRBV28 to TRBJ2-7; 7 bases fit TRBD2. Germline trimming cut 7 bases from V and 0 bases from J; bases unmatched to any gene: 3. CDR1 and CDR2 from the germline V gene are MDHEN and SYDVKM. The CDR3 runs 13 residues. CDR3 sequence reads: CASTWGGSYEQYF. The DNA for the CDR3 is TGTGCCAGCACTTGGGGGGGCTCCTACGAGCAGTACTTC.

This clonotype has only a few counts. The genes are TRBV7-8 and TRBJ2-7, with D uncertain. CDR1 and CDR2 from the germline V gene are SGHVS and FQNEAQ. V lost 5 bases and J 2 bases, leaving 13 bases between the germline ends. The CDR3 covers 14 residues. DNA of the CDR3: TGTGCCAGCAGCCCTCCCCTCCTGCCCTACGAGCAGTACTTC. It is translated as CASSPPLLPYEQYF.

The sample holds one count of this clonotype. Here the CDR3 reads CSAGQGEEQYF. In nucleotides, the CDR3 is TGCAGTGCTGGACAGGGGGAAGAGCAGTACTTC. This rearrangement joins TRBV20-1 to TRBJ2-5, with TRBD1 matching 10 bases. V trimming: 5 bases; J trimming: 11 bases; junction bases outside the gene matches: 5. CDR1 is DFQATT and CDR2 is SNEGSKA in the germline V gene (reference sequence). CDR3 size: 11 residues.

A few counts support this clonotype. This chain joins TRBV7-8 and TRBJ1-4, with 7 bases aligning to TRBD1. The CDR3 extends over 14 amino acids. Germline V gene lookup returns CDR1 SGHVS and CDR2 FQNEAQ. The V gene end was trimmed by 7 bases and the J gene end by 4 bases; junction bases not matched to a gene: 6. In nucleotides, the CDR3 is TGTGCCAGCAAGCCGGGACAGTTTAATGAAAAACTGTTTTTT. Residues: CASKPGQFNEKLFF.

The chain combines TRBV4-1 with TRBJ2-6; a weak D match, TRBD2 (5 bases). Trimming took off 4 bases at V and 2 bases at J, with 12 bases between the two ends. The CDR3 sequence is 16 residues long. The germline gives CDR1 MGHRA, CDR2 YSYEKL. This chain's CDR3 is CASSRDETTGANVLTF. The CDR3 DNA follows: TGCGCCAGCAGCCGAGATGAGACTACTGGGGCCAACGTCCTGACTTTC.

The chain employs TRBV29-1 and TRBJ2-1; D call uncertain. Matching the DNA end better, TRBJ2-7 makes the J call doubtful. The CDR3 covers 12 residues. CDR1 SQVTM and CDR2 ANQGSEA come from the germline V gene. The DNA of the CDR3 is TGCAGCGTTGGAGGAGTCACCTACGAGCAGTACTTC. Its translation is CSVGGVTYEQYF.

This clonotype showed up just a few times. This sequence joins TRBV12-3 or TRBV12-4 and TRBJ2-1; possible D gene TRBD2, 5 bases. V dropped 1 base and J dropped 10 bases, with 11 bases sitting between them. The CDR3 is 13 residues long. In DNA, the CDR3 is TGTGCCAGCAGTTTAGGGAGGACGGTCGAGCAGTTCTTC. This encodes CASSLGRTVEQFF.

The DNA for the CDR3 is TGCAGTGCTAGAGGGTACCCCGAGGGAGAAAAACTGTTTTTT. This codes for CSARGYPEGEKLFF. V and J are TRBV20-1 and TRBJ1-4; no firm D call. The CDR3 runs to 14 residues. The V end was cut by 1 base, the J end by 8 bases, with 14 bases between. Germline V lookup: CDR1 DFQATT, CDR2 SNEGSKA (reference sequence).

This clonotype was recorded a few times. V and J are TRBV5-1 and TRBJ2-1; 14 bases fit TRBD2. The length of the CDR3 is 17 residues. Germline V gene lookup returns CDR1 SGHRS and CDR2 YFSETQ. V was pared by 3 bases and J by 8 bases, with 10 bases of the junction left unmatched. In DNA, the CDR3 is TGCGCCAGCAGCTCGACCGGGACTAGCGGGAGTCATCATGAGCAGTTCTTC. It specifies CASSSTGTSGSHHEQFF.

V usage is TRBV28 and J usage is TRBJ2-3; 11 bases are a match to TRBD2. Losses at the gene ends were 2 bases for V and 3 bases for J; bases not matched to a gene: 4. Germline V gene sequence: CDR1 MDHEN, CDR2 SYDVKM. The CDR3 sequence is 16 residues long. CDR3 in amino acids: CASSLQTSGITDTQYF. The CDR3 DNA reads TGTGCCAGCAGTTTACAGACTAGCGGGATTACAGATACGCAGTATTTT.

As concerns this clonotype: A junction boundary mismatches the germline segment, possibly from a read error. CDR3: CASSTVTSNNEQFF. CDR3 nucleotides: TGTGCCAGCAGCACCGTAACCTCCAACAATGAGCAGTTCTTC. V is TRBV7-9 and J is TRBJ2-1; D uncertain. In germline, CDR1 is SEHNR, CDR2 FQNEAQ (reference sequence). CDR3 length equals 14 residues.

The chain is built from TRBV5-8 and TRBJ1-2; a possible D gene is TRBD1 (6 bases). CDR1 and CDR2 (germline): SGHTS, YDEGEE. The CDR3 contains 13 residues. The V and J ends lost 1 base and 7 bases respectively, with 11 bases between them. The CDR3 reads CASSLQGMSGYTF. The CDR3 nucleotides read TGTGCCAGCAGCTTGCAGGGGATGTCTGGCTACACCTTC. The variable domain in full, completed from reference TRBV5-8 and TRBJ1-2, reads EAGVTQSPTHLIKTRGQQATLRCSPISGHTSVYWYQQALGLGLQFLLWYDEGEERNRGNFPPRFSGRQFPNYSSELNVNALELEDSALYLCASSLQGMSGYTFGSGTRLTVV.

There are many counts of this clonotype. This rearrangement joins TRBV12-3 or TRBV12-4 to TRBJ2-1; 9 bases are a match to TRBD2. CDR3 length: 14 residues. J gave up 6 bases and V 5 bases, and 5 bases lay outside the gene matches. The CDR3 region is CASSAGLASNEQFF. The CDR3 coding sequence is TGTGCCAGCAGTGCGGGACTAGCTAGCAATGAGCAGTTCTTC.

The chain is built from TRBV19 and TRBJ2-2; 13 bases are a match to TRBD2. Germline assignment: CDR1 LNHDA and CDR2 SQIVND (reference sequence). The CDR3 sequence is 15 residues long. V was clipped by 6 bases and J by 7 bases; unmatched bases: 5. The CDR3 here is CASRRTSGSGGELFF. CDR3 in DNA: TGTGCCAGTAGACGGACTAGCGGGAGTGGCGGGGAGCTGTTTTTT.